The next 5 T cell receptor beta chains were all read from a single sample in a study of blood T cell repertoires in COVID-19. Some clones are missing from TCRdb's copy, which holds only in-frame ones; the method was immunoSEQ multiplex PCR. The data show 80,000 to 100,000 clones, under 80% seen once. The material sequenced was peripheral blood. The receptors stem from a man in his 70s with COVID-19, enrolled during active disease.

This clone was picked up one time. The chain has TRBV5-4 and TRBJ2-2; 12 bases match TRBD2. Germline V gene data show CDR1 as SGHNT and CDR2 as YYREEE (reference sequence). V gave up 6 bases and J gave up 2 bases; unmatched junction bases: 8. This CDR3 comprises 17 residues. The CDR3 DNA reads TGTGCCAGCAAAAGGGCTAGCGGGAGGGCCAACACCGGGGAGCTGTTTTTT. Encoded protein: CASKRASGRANTGELFF.

The rearrangement links TRBV9 to TRBJ2-1; maybe TRBD2 (5 bases). Trimming cost V 3 bases and J 0 bases, with 10 bases left between them. Germline V lookup: CDR1 SGDLS, CDR2 YYNGEE. The CDR3 runs 15 residues. The CDR3 DNA is TGTGCCAGCAGCGGGACTGTCAGCTCCTACAATGAGCAGTTCTTC. It is translated as CASSGTVSSYNEQFF. Drawing the rest from reference TRBV9 and TRBJ2-1, the complete variable domain is DSGVTQTPKHLITATGQRVTLRCSPRSGDLSVYWYQQSLDQGLQFLIQYYNGEERAKGNILERFSAQQFPDLHSELNLSSLELGDSALYFCASSGTVSSYNEQFFGPGTRLTVL.

This clone was counted at least ten times. The chain links TRBV9 to TRBJ2-2; TRBD2 matches 8 bases. CDR1 SGDLS and CDR2 YYNGEE come from the germline V gene. This CDR3 has 15 residues. Unmatched junction bases numbered 5, after V lost 3 bases and J lost 4 bases. The CDR3 DNA reads TGTGCCAGCAGCGGCGGGGGGCTGGGCACCGGGGAGCTGTTTTTT. Translated, it gives CASSGGGLGTGELFF.

The chain carries TRBV7-9 and TRBJ2-1; D is unclear. Trimming cost V 4 bases and J 5 bases, with 15 bases left between them. Germline CDR1 and CDR2: SEHNR and FQNEAQ (reference sequence). This CDR3 comprises 15 residues. DNA for the CDR3: TGTGCCAGCAGCTATGGAATTCGCGGTCACAATGAGCAGTTCTTC. Protein product: CASSYGIRGHNEQFF. Supplemented by reference TRBV7-9 and TRBJ2-1, the full variable domain reads DTGVSQNPRHKITKRGQNVTFRCDPISEHNRLYWYRQTLGQGPEFLTYFQNEAQLEKSRLLSDRFSAERPKGSFSTLEIQRTEQGDSAMYLCASSYGIRGHNEQFFGPGTRLTVL.

CDR3 in DNA: TGTGCCAGCAGTTTTCGACAGAGCTCCTACAATGAGCAGTTCTTC. Its translation: CASSFRQSSYNEQFF. The chain has TRBV27 and TRBJ2-1; D might be TRBD1 (5 bases). Germline loops: CDR1 MNHEY, CDR2 SMNVEV (reference sequence). Trimming stripped 3 bases from V and 0 bases from J, with 9 bases between. This CDR3 has 15 amino acids.